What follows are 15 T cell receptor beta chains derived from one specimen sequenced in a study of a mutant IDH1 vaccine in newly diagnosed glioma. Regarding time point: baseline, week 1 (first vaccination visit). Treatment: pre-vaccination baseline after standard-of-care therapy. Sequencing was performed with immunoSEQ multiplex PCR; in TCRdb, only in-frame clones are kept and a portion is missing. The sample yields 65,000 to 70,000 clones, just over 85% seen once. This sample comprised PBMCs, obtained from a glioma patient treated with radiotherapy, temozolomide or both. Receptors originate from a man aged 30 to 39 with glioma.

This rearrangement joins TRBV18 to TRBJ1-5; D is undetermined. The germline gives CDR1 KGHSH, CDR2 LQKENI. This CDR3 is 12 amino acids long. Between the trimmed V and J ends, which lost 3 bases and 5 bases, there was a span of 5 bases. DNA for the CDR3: TGTGCCAGCTCACCTCGGGATCAGCCCCAGCATTTT. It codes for CASSPRDQPQHF.

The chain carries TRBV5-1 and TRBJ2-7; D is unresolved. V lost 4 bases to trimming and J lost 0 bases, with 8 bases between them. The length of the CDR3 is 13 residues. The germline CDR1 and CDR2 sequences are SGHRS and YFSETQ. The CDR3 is CASSRQSSYEQYF. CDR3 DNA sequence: TGCGCCAGCAGCAGGCAGAGCTCCTACGAGCAGTACTTC.

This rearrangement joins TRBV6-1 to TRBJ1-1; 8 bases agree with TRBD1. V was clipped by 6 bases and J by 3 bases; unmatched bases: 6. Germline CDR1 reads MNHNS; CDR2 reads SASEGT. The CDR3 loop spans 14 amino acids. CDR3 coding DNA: TGTGCCAGCAGACTAAGACAGGGGCACACTGAAGCTTTCTTT. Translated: CASRLRQGHTEAFF.

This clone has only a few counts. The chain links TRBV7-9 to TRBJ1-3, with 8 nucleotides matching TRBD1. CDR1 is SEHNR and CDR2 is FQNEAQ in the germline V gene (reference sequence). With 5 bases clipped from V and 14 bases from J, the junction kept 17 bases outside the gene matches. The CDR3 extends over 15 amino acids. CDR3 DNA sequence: TGTGCCAGCAGCCCGGAGGTCGGACAGGGCCATTTTTTATATTTT. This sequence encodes CASSPEVGQGHFLYF.

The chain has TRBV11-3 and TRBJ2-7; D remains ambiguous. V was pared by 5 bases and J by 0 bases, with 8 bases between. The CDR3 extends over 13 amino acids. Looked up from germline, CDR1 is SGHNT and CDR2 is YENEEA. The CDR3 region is CASSPPGSYEQYF. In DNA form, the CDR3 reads TGTGCCAGCAGCCCCCCCGGCTCCTACGAGCAGTACTTC. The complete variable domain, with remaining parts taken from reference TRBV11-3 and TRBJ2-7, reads EAGVVQSPRYKIIEKKQPVAFWCNPISGHNTLYWYLQNLGQGPELLIRYENEEAVDDSQLPKDRFSAERLKGVDSTLKIQPAELGDSAVYLCASSPPGSYEQYFGPGTRLTVT.

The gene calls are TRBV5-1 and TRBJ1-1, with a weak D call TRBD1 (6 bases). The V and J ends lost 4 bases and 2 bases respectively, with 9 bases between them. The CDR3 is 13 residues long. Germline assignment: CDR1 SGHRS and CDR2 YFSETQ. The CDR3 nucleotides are TGCGCCAGCAGCCGGACAGACAACACTGAAGCTTTCTTT. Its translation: CASSRTDNTEAFF.

The CDR3 region is CASSRPGGVQETQYF. The DNA for the CDR3 is TGTGCCAGTAGTCGGCCAGGGGGCGTTCAAGAGACCCAGTACTTC. The chain has TRBV19 and TRBJ2-5, with TRBD1 identical over 8 bases. With V trimmed by 5 bases and J by 2 bases, 7 bases remained unmatched. Germline values: CDR1 LNHDA, CDR2 SQIVND (reference sequence). The CDR3 loop spans 15 amino acids.

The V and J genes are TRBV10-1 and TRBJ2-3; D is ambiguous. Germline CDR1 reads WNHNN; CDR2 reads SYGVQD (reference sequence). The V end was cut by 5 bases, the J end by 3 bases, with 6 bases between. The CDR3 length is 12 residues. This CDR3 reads CASSLGTDTQYF. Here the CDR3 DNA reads TGCGCCAGCAGTCTTGGGACAGATACGCAGTATTTT.

The CDR3 here is CASSLRKRVNEQFF. The CDR3 bases are TGTGCCAGCAGCTTACGGAAAAGGGTCAATGAGCAGTTCTTC. This rearrangement joins TRBV7-2 to TRBJ2-1; D not resolved. V was clipped by 2 bases and J by 6 bases, with 11 bases between them. Per the germline V gene, CDR1 is SGHTA and CDR2 is FQGNSA. This CDR3 comprises 14 residues.

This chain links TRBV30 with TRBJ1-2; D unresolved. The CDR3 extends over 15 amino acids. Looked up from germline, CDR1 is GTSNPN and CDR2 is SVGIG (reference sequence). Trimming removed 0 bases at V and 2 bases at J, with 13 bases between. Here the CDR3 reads CAWSVFEARNYGYTF. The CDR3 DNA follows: TGTGCCTGGAGTGTATTTGAGGCACGAAACTATGGCTACACCTTC. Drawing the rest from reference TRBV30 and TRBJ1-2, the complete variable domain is SQTIHQWPATLVQPVGSPLSLECTVEGTSNPNLYWYRQAAGRGLQLLFYSVGIGQISSEVPQNLSASRPQDRQFILSSKKLLLSDSGFYLCAWSVFEARNYGYTFGSGTRLTVV.

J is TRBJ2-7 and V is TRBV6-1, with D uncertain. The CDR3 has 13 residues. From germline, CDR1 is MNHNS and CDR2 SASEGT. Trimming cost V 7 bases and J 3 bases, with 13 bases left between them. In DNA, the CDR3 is TGTGCCAGCACTACAACAGCCAACTACGAGCAGTACTTC. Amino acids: CASTTTANYEQYF.

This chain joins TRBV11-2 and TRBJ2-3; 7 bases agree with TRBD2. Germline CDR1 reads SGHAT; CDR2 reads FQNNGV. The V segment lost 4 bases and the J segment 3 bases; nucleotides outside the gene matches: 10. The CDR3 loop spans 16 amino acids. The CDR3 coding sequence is TGTGCCAGCAGCTCACCCCAAAGGACTAGTACAGATACGCAGTATTTT. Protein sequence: CASSSPQRTSTDTQYF.

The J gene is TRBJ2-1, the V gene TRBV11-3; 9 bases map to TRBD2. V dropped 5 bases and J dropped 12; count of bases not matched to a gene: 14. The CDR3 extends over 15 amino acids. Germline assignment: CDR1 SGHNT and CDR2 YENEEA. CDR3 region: CASSLGTSPPDLQFF. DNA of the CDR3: TGTGCCAGCAGCCTGGGGACTAGCCCGCCAGACTTGCAGTTCTTC.

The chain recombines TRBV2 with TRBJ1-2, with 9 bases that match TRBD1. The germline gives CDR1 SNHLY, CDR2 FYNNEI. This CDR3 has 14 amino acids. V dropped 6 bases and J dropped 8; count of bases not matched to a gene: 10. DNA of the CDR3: TGTGCCAGCAGAATAGGACAGGGGATGTACGGCTACACCTTC. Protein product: CASRIGQGMYGYTF.

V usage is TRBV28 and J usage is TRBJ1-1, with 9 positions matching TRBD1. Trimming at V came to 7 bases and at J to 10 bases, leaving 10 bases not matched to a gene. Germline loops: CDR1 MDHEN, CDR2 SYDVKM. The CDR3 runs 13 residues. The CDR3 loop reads CASTHRDREGAFF. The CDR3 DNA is TGTGCCAGCACTCACCGGGACAGGGAAGGAGCTTTCTTT.